This is a list of T cell receptor beta chains from one sample in a study of cytomegalovirus exposure and HLA in healthy donors. Sequencing was performed with immunoSEQ multiplex PCR; in TCRdb, only in-frame clones are kept and a portion is missing. Seen here are approximately 100,000 clones, 80% to 90% observed once, and the top ten hold around 1.2%. The sample was PBMCs. All receptors derive from a young woman in good health and CMV-seronegative. Each CDR3 is given with its conserved first and last residue. D genes are given only for firm matches. Rows give clone size only sometimes, using once, few, many, or a class for an expanded clone.

v_call	j_call	d_call	clone_size	cdr3_nt	cdr3_aa
TRBV7-9	TRBJ2-3	TRBD1	-	TGTGCCAGCAGCTTGGACAGGGGTGAGGCAGATACGCAGTATTTT	CASSLDRGEADTQYF
TRBV6-5	TRBJ2-5	-	-	TGTGCCAGCAGTCCCCCGGAGGGGGAGACCCAGTACTTC	CASSPPEGETQYF
TRBV29-1	TRBJ2-3	TRBD1	-	TGCAGCGTTGGTCAGGACAGGGGAAACACAGATACGCAGTATTTT	CSVGQDRGNTDTQYF
TRBV10-3	TRBJ2-1	-	-	TGTGCCATCAGTGACCCGCACAGACTAAAAAAGGGCAATGAGCAGTTCTTC	CAISDPHRLKKGNEQFF
TRBV30	TRBJ2-3	TRBD1	-	TGTGCCTCCTCCGGGACAGCGCAGTATTTT	CASSGTAQYF
TRBV27	TRBJ1-5	-	-	TGTGCCAGCAGAGGTGGCGGTAGCAATCAGCCCCAGCATTTT	CASRGGGSNQPQHF
TRBV4-3	TRBJ1-4	TRBD1	-	TGCGCCAGCAGCCAACTGACAGGGGAGGGTGAAAAACTGTTTTTT	CASSQLTGEGEKLFF
TRBV28	TRBJ2-7	TRBD1	-	TGTGCCAGCAGTTATTCAATCTCCGGGACAGGGGCCTACGAGCAGTACTTC	CASSYSISGTGAYEQYF
TRBV7-9	TRBJ2-1	TRBD2	-	TGTGCCAGCAGCTCAAGACTAGCGGGAGAATACAATGAGCAGTTCTTC	CASSSRLAGEYNEQFF
TRBV7-7	TRBJ2-1	TRBD2	once	TGTGCTAGCAGCCCCACCACTAGCGCCAACAATGAGCAGTTCTTC	CASSPTTSANNEQFF
TRBV28	TRBJ2-7	-	once	TGTGCCAGCAGCCTAGTGGGTAGACGAGGGGGGGTGAGCAACTACGAGCAGTACTTC	CASSLVGRRGGVSNYEQYF
TRBV7-9	TRBJ2-3	TRBD2	once	TGTTCCAGCAGCTTTACTAGCGGGCTCACAGATACGCAGTATTTT	CSSSFTSGLTDTQYF
TRBV9	TRBJ2-5	-	-	TGTGCCAGCAGTGAAGACGCGGGCCGGCGAGAGACCCAGTACTTC	CASSEDAGRRETQYF
TRBV9	TRBJ2-1	-	-	TGTGCCAGCAGCGTAGATCTTAGCTCCTACAATGAGCAGTTCTTC	CASSVDLSSYNEQFF
TRBV7-2	TRBJ2-7	-	-	TGTGCCAGCAGCTTTCGGGGTCTAGAGAGTGGCTACGAGCAGTACTTC	CASSFRGLESGYEQYF
TRBV7-2	TRBJ2-7	-	few	TGTGCCAGCAGCTCCAGGCTGGAGCAGTACTTC	CASSSRLEQYF
TRBV7-9	TRBJ2-3	TRBD1	-	TGTTCCAGCAGCTTACGGTTCGGACAGGTTGGGGATACGCAGTATTTT	CSSSLRFGQVGDTQYF
TRBV5-6	TRBJ2-5	-	-	TGTGCCAGCAGCTTCGTAGAGACCCAGTACTTC	CASSFVETQYF
TRBV15	TRBJ2-3	-	-	TGTGCCACCAGCAGAGACCTAGCGACCCAGAGCACAGATACGCAGTATTTT	CATSRDLATQSTDTQYF
TRBV27	TRBJ2-7	-	-	TGTGCCAGCAGTCCATACGCAGGGGAGGGGAAGCACGAGCAGTACTTC	CASSPYAGEGKHEQYF
TRBV15	TRBJ2-2	-	-	TGTGCCACCAGCCCAGTTCGCACCGGGGAGCTGTTTTTT	CATSPVRTGELFF
TRBV11-1	TRBJ2-1	-	-	TGTGCCAGCAGCATCAAACCCGGACAAGGGTACAATGAGCAGTTCTTC	CASSIKPGQGYNEQFF
TRBV7-9	TRBJ2-7	-	-	TGTGCCAGCAGCACTAGTGGCACCTACGAGCAGTACTTC	CASSTSGTYEQYF
TRBV6-5	TRBJ1-4	-	-	TGTGCCAGCAGTTGGCAGGGCCCGGGGGCTAATGAAAAACTGTTTTTT	CASSWQGPGANEKLFF
TRBV19	TRBJ2-3	-	few	TGTGCCAGTGTTGACAGTAAGCTTAGATATACGCAGTATTTT	CASVDSKLRYTQYF